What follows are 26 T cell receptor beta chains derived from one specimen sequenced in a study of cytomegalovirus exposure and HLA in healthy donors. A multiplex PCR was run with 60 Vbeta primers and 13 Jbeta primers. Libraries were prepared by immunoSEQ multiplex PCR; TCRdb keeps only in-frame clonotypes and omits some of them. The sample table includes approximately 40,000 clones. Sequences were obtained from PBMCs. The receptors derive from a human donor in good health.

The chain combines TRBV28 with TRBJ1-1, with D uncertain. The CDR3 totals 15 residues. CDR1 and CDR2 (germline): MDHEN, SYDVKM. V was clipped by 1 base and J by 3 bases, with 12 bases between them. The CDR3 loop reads CASSLYNSGHTEAFF. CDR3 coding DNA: TGTGCCAGCAGTTTATACAACTCTGGGCACACTGAAGCTTTCTTT.

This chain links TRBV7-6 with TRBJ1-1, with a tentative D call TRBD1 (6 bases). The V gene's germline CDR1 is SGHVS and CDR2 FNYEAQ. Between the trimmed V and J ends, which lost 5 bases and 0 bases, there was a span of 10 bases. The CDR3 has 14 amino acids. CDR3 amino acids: CASSPGALNTEAFF. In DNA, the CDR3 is TGTGCCAGCAGCCCAGGGGCCTTGAACACTGAAGCTTTCTTT.

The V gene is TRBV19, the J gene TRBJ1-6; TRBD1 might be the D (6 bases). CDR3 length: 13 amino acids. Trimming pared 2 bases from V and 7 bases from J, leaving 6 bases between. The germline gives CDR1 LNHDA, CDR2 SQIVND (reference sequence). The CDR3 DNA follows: TGTGCCAGTAGTATAACAGGGAATTCACCCCTCCACTTT. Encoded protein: CASSITGNSPLHF.

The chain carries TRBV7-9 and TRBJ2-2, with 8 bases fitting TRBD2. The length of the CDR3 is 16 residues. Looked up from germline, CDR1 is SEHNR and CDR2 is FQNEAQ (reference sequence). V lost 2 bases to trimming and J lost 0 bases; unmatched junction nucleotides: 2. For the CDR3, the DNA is TGTGCCAGCAGCTTAAGCGGGGGATCGAACACCGGGGAGCTGTTTTTT. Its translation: CASSLSGGSNTGELFF.

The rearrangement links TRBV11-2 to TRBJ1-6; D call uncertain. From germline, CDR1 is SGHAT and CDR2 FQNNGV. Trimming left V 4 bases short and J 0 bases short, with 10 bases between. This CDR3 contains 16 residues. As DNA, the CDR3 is TGTGCCAGCAGCTATAGATCGAGCTCCTATAATTCACCCCTCCACTTT. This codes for CASSYRSSSYNSPLHF.

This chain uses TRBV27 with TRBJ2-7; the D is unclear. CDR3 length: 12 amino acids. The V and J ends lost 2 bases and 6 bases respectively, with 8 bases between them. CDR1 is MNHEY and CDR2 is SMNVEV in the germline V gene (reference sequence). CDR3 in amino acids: CASSLRGGEQYF. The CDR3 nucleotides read TGTGCCAGCAGTTTAAGAGGTGGCGAGCAGTACTTC.

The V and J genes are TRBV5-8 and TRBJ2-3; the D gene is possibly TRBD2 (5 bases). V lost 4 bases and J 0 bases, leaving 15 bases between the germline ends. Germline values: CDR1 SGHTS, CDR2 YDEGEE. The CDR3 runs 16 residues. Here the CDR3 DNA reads TGTGCCAGCAGCCCGCGGGCGAGAGGTAGCACAGATACGCAGTATTTT. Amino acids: CASSPRARGSTDTQYF.

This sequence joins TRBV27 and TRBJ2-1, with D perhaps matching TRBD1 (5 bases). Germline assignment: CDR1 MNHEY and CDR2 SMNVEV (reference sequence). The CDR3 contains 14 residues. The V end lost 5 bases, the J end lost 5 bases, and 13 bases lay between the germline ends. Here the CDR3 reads CASSSKGPDNEQFF. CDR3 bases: TGTGCCAGCAGTAGTAAGGGGCCGGACAATGAGCAGTTCTTC.

The CDR3 protein is CASSARGTEAFF. In nucleotides, the CDR3 is TGTGCCAGCAGTGCGCGGGGGACTGAAGCTTTCTTT. The genes are TRBV6-1 and TRBJ1-1, with a possible D match to TRBD1 (5 bases). CDR1 and CDR2 (germline): MNHNS, SASEGT. This CDR3 has 12 amino acids. The ends were cut back, 4 bases at V and 5 bases at J, with 8 bases in the middle.

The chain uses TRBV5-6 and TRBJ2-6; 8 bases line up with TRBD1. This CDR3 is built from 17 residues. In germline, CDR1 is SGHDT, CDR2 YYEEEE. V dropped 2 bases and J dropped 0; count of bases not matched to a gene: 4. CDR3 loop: CASSFWTGSSGANVLTF. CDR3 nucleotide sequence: TGTGCCAGCAGCTTTTGGACAGGGAGCTCTGGGGCCAACGTCCTGACTTTC.

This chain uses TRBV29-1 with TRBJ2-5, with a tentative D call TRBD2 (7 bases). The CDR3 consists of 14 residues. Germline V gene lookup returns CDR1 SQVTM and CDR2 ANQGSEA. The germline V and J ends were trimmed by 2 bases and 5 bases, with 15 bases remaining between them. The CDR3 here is CSVENRGAGETQYF. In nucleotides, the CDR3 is TGCAGCGTTGAAAATCGGGGGGCCGGGGAGACCCAGTACTTC.

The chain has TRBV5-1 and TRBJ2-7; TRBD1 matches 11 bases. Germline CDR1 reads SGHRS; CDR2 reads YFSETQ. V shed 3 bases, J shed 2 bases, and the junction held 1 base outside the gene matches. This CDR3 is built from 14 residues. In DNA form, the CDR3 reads TGCGCCAGCAGCTGGGGACAGGGGGCCTACGAGCAGTACTTC. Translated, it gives CASSWGQGAYEQYF.

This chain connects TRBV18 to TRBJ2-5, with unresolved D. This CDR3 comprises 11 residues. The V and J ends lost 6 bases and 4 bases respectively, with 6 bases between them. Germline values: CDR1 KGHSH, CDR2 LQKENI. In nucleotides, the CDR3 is TGTGCCAGCTCCCCCGGAGAGACCCAGTACTTC. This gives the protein CASSPGETQYF.

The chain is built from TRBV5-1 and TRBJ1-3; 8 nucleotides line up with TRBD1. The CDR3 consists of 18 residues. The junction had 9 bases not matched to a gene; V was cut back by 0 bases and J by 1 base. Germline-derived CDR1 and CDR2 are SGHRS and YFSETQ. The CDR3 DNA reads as TGCGCCAGCAGCTTGGGCACTTCAGGGGGCTGGTCTGGAAACACCATATATTTT. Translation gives CASSLGTSGGWSGNTIYF.

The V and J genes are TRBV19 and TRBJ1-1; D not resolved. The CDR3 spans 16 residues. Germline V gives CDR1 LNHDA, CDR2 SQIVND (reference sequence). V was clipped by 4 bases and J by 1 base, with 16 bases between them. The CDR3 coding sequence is TGTGCCAGTAGTACCCGACACCCAAGACCGAACACTGAAGCTTTCTTT. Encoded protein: CASSTRHPRPNTEAFF.

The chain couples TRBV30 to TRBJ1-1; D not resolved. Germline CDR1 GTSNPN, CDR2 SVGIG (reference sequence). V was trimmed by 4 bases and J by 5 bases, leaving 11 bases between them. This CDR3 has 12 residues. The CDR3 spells CAWTPFGTEAFF. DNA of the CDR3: TGTGCCTGGACCCCGTTCGGTACTGAAGCTTTCTTT. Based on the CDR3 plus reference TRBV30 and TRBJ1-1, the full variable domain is SQTIHQWPATLVQPVGSPLSLECTVEGTSNPNLYWYRQAAGRGLQLLFYSVGIGQISSEVPQNLSASRPQDRQFILSSKKLLLSDSGFYLCAWTPFGTEAFFGQGTRLTVV.

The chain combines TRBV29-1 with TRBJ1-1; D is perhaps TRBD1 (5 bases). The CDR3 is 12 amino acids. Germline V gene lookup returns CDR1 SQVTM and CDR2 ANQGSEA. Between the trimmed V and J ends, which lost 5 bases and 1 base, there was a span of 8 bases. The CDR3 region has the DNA TGCAGCGTTTTTGGACAGAACACTGAAGCTTTCTTT. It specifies CSVFGQNTEAFF.

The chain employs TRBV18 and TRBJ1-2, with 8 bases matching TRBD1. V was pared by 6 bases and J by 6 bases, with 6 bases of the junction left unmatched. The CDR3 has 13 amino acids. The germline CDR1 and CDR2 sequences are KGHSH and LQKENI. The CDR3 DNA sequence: TGTGCCAGCTCCCCTCAGGGGGCTGATGGCTACACCTTC. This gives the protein CASSPQGADGYTF.

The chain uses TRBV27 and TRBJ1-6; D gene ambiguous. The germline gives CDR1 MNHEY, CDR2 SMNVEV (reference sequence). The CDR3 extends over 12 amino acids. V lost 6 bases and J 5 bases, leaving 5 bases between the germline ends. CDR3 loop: CASSLHNSPLHF. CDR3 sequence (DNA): TGTGCCAGCAGCCTACATAATTCACCCCTCCACTTT.

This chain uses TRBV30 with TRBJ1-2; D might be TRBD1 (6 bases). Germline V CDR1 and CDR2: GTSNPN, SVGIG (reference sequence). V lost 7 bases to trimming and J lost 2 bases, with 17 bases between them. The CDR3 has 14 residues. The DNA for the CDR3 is TGTGCCTCGAGAGGTCAGGGGCTCAACTATGGCTACACCTTC. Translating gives CASRGQGLNYGYTF.

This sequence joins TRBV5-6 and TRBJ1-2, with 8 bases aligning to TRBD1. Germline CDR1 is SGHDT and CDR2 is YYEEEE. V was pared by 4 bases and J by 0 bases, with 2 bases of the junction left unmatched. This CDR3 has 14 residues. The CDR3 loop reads CASSPRGPNYGYTF. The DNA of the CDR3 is TGTGCCAGCAGCCCCAGGGGGCCTAACTATGGCTACACCTTC.

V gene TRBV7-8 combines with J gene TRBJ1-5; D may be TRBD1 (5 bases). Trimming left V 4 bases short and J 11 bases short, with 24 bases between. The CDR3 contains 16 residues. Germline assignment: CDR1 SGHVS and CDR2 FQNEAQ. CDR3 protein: CASSSESGAAIRAQHF. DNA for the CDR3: TGTGCCAGCAGCTCTGAATCTGGGGCTGCTATAAGGGCCCAGCATTTT.

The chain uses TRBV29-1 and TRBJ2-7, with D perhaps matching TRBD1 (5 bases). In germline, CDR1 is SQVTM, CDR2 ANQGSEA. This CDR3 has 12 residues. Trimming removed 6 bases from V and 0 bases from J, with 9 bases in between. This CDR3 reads CSVQTDSYEQYF. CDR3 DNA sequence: TGCAGCGTCCAGACAGACTCCTACGAGCAGTACTTC.

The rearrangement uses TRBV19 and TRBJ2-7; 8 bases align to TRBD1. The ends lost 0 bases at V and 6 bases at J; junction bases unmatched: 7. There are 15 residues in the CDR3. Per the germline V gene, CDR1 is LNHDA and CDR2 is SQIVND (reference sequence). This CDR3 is CASSIDHDRGSEQYF. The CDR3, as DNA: TGTGCCAGTAGTATAGATCACGACAGGGGTTCCGAGCAGTACTTC.

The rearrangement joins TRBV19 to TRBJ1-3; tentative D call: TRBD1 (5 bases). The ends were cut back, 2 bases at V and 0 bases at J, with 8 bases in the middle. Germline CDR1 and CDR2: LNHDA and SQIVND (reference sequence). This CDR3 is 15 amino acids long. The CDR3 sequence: CASSIYRSSGNTIYF. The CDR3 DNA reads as TGTGCCAGTAGTATATACAGGAGCTCTGGAAACACCATATATTTT.

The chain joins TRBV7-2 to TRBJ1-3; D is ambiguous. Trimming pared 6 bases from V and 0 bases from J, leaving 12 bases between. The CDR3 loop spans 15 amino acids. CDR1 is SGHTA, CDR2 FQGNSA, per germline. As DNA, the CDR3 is TGTGCCAGCAGGTCACAGTTGAGCTCTGGAAACACCATATATTTT. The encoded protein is CASRSQLSSGNTIYF.